A selection of T cell receptor beta chains follows, all from one sample in a study of cytomegalovirus exposure and HLA in healthy donors. The repertoire was sequenced with immunoSEQ multiplex PCR; TCRdb's copy has only in-frame clones and lacks some. This table has roughly 180,000 clones, around 72% appearing once. Material: PBMCs. The receptors shown here come from a female donor in good health and CMV-seronegative. Both conserved end residues are part of each CDR3. A D gene is named only where the DNA matches it firmly. Rows may omit the clone size; those that give it use once, few, many or a size class.

cdr3_aa: CASSRRQVLSGANVLTF
cdr3_nt: TGTGCCAGTAGTAGGAGACAGGTCCTCTCTGGGGCCAACGTCCTGACTTTC
v_call: TRBV19
j_call: TRBJ2-6
clone_size: -
d_call: -

cdr3_aa: CASSIAGGGPDTQYF
cdr3_nt: TGTGCCAGCAGCATAGCGGGAGGCGGCCCAGATACGCAGTATTTT
v_call: TRBV5-4
j_call: TRBJ2-3
clone_size: -
d_call: TRBD2

cdr3_aa: CASSLVGLQETQYF
cdr3_nt: TGCGCCAGCAGCTTGGTTGGCCTCCAAGAGACCCAGTACTTC
v_call: TRBV5-1
j_call: TRBJ2-5
clone_size: -
d_call: -

cdr3_aa: CASSPTGNYGYTF
cdr3_nt: TGTGCCAGCAGCCCTACAGGGAACTATGGCTACACCTTC
v_call: TRBV6-6
j_call: TRBJ1-2
clone_size: -
d_call: -

cdr3_aa: CASSYSIVRGQDGYTF
cdr3_nt: TGTGCCAGCAGTTACTCGATAGTGCGGGGGCAGGACGGCTACACCTTC
v_call: TRBV6-5
j_call: TRBJ1-2
clone_size: -
d_call: -

cdr3_aa: CATSRAGGWLDTIYF
cdr3_nt: TGTGCCACCAGCAGAGCTGGAGGATGGTTAGACACCATATATTTT
v_call: TRBV15
j_call: TRBJ1-3
clone_size: -
d_call: -

cdr3_aa: CASSQGLAGGQETQYF
cdr3_nt: TGCGCCAGCAGCCAAGGACTAGCGGGAGGGCAAGAGACCCAGTACTTC
v_call: TRBV4-3
j_call: TRBJ2-5
clone_size: -
d_call: TRBD2

cdr3_aa: CASSLDRDTEAFF
cdr3_nt: TGTGCCAGCAGCTTGGACAGGGACACTGAAGCTTTCTTT
v_call: TRBV6-5
j_call: TRBJ1-1
clone_size: -
d_call: TRBD1

cdr3_aa: CASSMGQQPQHF
cdr3_nt: TGTGCCAGTAGCATGGGACAGCAGCCCCAGCATTTT
v_call: TRBV19
j_call: TRBJ1-5
clone_size: -
d_call: TRBD1

cdr3_aa: CASSLAISRGSTDTQYF
cdr3_nt: TGCGCCAGCAGCTTGGCCATATCGCGGGGGAGCACAGATACGCAGTATTTT
v_call: TRBV5-1
j_call: TRBJ2-3
clone_size: once
d_call: TRBD2

cdr3_aa: CASSLTSGSSTDTQYF
cdr3_nt: TGCGCCAGCAGCTTGACTAGCGGATCTAGCACAGATACGCAGTATTTT
v_call: TRBV5-1
j_call: TRBJ2-3
clone_size: -
d_call: TRBD2

cdr3_aa: CASSWTGGFDTQYF
cdr3_nt: TGTGCCAGCAGCTGGACAGGGGGCTTTGATACGCAGTATTTT
v_call: TRBV7-8
j_call: TRBJ2-3
clone_size: -
d_call: TRBD1

cdr3_aa: CASGGDRGTEAFF
cdr3_nt: TGTGCCTCAGGGGGGGACAGGGGAACTGAAGCTTTCTTT
v_call: TRBV2
j_call: TRBJ1-1
clone_size: few
d_call: TRBD1

cdr3_aa: CASSEGRGEYEQYF
cdr3_nt: TGTGCCAGCAGTGAAGGGCGGGGGGAGTACGAGCAGTACTTC
v_call: TRBV2
j_call: TRBJ2-7
clone_size: -
d_call: TRBD2

cdr3_aa: CASKPRERSTEAFF
cdr3_nt: TGTGCCAGCAAGCCCCGGGAGCGGAGCACTGAAGCTTTCTTT
v_call: TRBV27
j_call: TRBJ1-1
clone_size: -
d_call: -

cdr3_aa: CAWSVVRATDTQYF
cdr3_nt: TGTGCCTGGAGTGTAGTCAGGGCCACAGATACGCAGTATTTT
v_call: TRBV30
j_call: TRBJ2-3
clone_size: -
d_call: -

cdr3_aa: CSVDRSSGRYF
cdr3_nt: TGCAGCGTTGACAGGTCTTCTGGGCGGTACTTC
v_call: TRBV29-1
j_call: TRBJ2-7
clone_size: -
d_call: -

cdr3_aa: CASSPGLAGSYEQYF
cdr3_nt: TGTGCCAGCAGCCCGGGACTAGCGGGGTCCTACGAGCAGTACTTC
v_call: TRBV13
j_call: TRBJ2-7
clone_size: -
d_call: TRBD2

cdr3_aa: CASSLVDSNQDEQYF
cdr3_nt: TGTGCCAGCAGCTTAGTTGACAGCAACCAAGACGAGCAGTACTTC
v_call: TRBV27
j_call: TRBJ2-7
clone_size: -
d_call: -

cdr3_aa: CASSQEKGHSSYNEQFF
cdr3_nt: TGTGCCAGCAGCCAAGAAAAGGGACACAGCTCCTACAATGAGCAGTTCTTC
v_call: TRBV14
j_call: TRBJ2-1
clone_size: few
d_call: -

cdr3_aa: CASRPQGSRRTEAFF
cdr3_nt: TGTGCCAGCAGGCCCCAGGGGAGTAGAAGGACTGAAGCTTTCTTT
v_call: TRBV27
j_call: TRBJ1-1
clone_size: -
d_call: -

cdr3_aa: CASTSRVAEAFF
cdr3_nt: TGTGCCAGCACCTCGAGGGTGGCTGAAGCTTTCTTT
v_call: TRBV28
j_call: TRBJ1-1
clone_size: -
d_call: -

cdr3_aa: CASRRAGEQYF
cdr3_nt: TGTGCCAGCAGGAGGGCCGGCGAGCAGTACTTC
v_call: TRBV6-5
j_call: TRBJ2-7
clone_size: -
d_call: -

cdr3_aa: CASSLKVREKLFF
cdr3_nt: TGTGCCAGCAGCTTAAAAGTACGGGAAAAACTGTTTTTT
v_call: TRBV7-9
j_call: TRBJ1-4
clone_size: few
d_call: -

cdr3_aa: CASSPLGAGGYNEQFF
cdr3_nt: TGTGCCAGCAGTCCCCTCGGAGCGGGAGGCTACAATGAGCAGTTCTTC
v_call: TRBV28
j_call: TRBJ2-1
clone_size: once
d_call: TRBD2